This TCR beta chain was identified during a study of cytomegalovirus exposure and HLA in healthy donors. General study findings and limits: Donors belonging to an Asian-associated ancestry cluster reportedly showed fewer N-insertions in productive TCRs than the roughly 670-donor mean, according to what a later analysis found. For most subjects, TCR beta sequences were reported to predict HLA-A and HLA-B alleles with accuracy.

Looked up from germline, CDR1 is SNHLY and CDR2 is FYNNEI. The CDR3 has 16 amino acids. The V gene end was trimmed by 2 bases and the J gene end by 8 bases; junction bases not matched to a gene: 14. Use of 60 Vbeta and 13 Jbeta primers characterized the PCR. Clones were sequenced by immunoSEQ multiplex PCR, and TCRdb holds only the in-frame ones, with some missing. The sample lists 70,000 to 95,000 clones; over 75% were seen once. With respect to this clone: Its antigen is currently unknown.

Material: PBMCs. This clonotype was sampled from a human donor in good health. V is TRBV2 and J is TRBJ1-2; 7 nucleotides line up with TRBD1. The CDR3 loop is CASSEYDYLGQVGYTF. The CDR3 DNA is TGTGCCAGCAGTGAATACGATTATTTAGGACAGGTGGGCTACACCTTC.